A single sample gave rise to the 15 T cell receptor beta chains below, sequenced in a study of T cell responses to AZD1222 COVID-19 vaccine. Only in-frame clones appear in the TCRdb table, and some are missing; sequencing was by immunoSEQ multiplex PCR. The sample lists 75,000 to 100,000 clones, around 90% occurring once. The sequenced sample was peripheral blood, obtained on day 0 of AZD1222 vaccination. Source of these receptors: an adult in good health.

The genes are TRBV9 and TRBJ2-1, with a tentative D call TRBD2 (6 bases). The CDR3 runs 15 residues. Trimming shortened V by 0 bases and J by 4 bases, and 11 bases separated the two germline ends. Germline CDR1 SGDLS, CDR2 YYNGEE. The CDR3 spells CASSVGLASYNEQFF. The CDR3 coding sequence is TGTGCCAGCAGCGTAGGTCTAGCGAGTTACAATGAGCAGTTCTTC.

The genes are TRBV5-1 and TRBJ2-1; D uncertain. In germline, CDR1 is SGHRS, CDR2 YFSETQ. With 1 base removed from V and 8 bases from J, the gap between germline ends came to 13 bases. The CDR3 is 14 amino acids. This CDR3 is CASSLLPQRDEQFF. The DNA for the CDR3 is TGCGCCAGCAGCTTGTTGCCTCAGCGCGATGAGCAGTTCTTC.

The CDR3 is CSADSYNEQFF. The CDR3 coding sequence is TGCAGCGCGGACTCCTACAATGAGCAGTTCTTC. The V and J genes are TRBV29-1 and TRBJ2-1; D is uncertain. The CDR3 is made up of 11 amino acids. The V gene lost 7 bases and the J gene lost 0 bases, with 4 bases spanning the gap. Germline CDR1 is SQVTM and CDR2 is ANQGSEA.

The chain employs TRBV30 and TRBJ1-6; a possible D gene is TRBD1 (6 bases). The CDR3 has 14 residues. The ends were cut back, 2 bases at V and 8 bases at J, with 13 bases in the middle. CDR1 GTSNPN and CDR2 SVGIG come from the germline V gene (reference sequence). CDR3 coding DNA: TGTGCCTGGAGTAATGGGGGCGCGCATTCACCCCTCCACTTT. Translated: CAWSNGGAHSPLHF.

The DNA for the CDR3 is TGTGCCAGCTCACGTCCGGGACAGGGTGGTGAAAAACTGTTTTTT. It is translated as CASSRPGQGGEKLFF. V and J are TRBV18 and TRBJ1-4, with 9 bases identical to TRBD1. V shed 4 bases and J 7 bases; nucleotides not matched to a gene: 7. The CDR3 has 15 amino acids. Germline V CDR1 and CDR2: KGHSH, LQKENI. Variable domain in full (rest from reference TRBV18 and TRBJ1-4): NAGVMQNPRHLVRRRGQEARLRCSPMKGHSHVYWYRQLPEEGLKFMVYLQKENIIDESGMPKERFSAEFPKEGPSILRIQQVVRGDSAAYFCASSRPGQGGEKLFFGSGTQLSVL.

The rearrangement links TRBV19 to TRBJ2-1; 12 bases map to TRBD2. J lost 8 bases, V lost 10 bases, and 15 bases had no gene match. The CDR3 is 16 residues long. CDR1 is LNHDA and CDR2 is SQIVND in the germline V gene (reference sequence). This CDR3 reads CATYPLAGGGIDEQFF. The CDR3, as DNA: TGTGCCACCTACCCCCTAGCGGGAGGGGGTATCGATGAGCAGTTCTTC.

This chain uses TRBV11-3 with TRBJ2-1; 11 bases map to TRBD2. CDR1 is SGHNT and CDR2 is YENEEA in the germline V gene. The CDR3 consists of 16 residues. J was trimmed by 3 bases and V by 5 bases; bases with no gene match: 6. CDR3 protein: CASSPGGTSGYNEQFF. Written as DNA, the CDR3 is TGTGCCAGCAGCCCCGGGGGGACTAGCGGCTACAATGAGCAGTTCTTC.

V usage is TRBV11-3 and J usage is TRBJ2-1; tentatively, D is TRBD1 (6 bases). V shed 8 bases and J shed 6 bases, with 11 bases lying between them. This CDR3 has 12 amino acids. Germline CDR1 and CDR2: SGHNT and YENEEA. Written as DNA, the CDR3 is TGTGCCAGCGGGGGCAGGAGCAATGAGCAGTTCTTC. Its protein is CASGGRSNEQFF.

This clone was counted once. V and J are TRBV28 and TRBJ2-1; D gene ambiguous. V gave up 5 bases and J gave up 0 bases, with 17 bases separating them. The germline V gene has CDR1 MDHEN and CDR2 SYDVKM. The CDR3 runs to 17 residues. The CDR3 coding sequence is TGTGCCAGCAGTCCCTCACTCGGGCGGAGCTCCTACAATGAGCAGTTCTTC. Translation: CASSPSLGRSSYNEQFF. Supplemented by reference TRBV28 and TRBJ2-1, the full variable domain reads DVKVTQSSRYLVKRTGEKVFLECVQDMDHENMFWYRQDPGLGLRLIYFSYDVKMKEKGDIPEGYSVSREKKERFSLILESASTNQTSMYLCASSPSLGRSSYNEQFFGPGTRLTVL.

CDR3 sequence reads: CASSQERQYGYTF. The CDR3, as DNA: TGCGCCAGCAGCCAAGAACGGCAGTATGGCTACACCTTC. The chain recombines TRBV4-3 with TRBJ1-2; D unclear. The CDR3 consists of 13 residues. V was pared by 0 bases and J by 5 bases, with 7 bases between. Germline loops: CDR1 LGHNA, CDR2 YSLEER.

The V gene is TRBV18, the J gene TRBJ2-1, with 10 bases matching TRBD1. Per germline, CDR1 KGHSH and CDR2 LQKENI. V was clipped by 1 base and J by 9 bases; unmatched bases: 9. The CDR3 extends over 16 amino acids. The CDR3 DNA is TGTGCCAGCTCACCACGGCGACAGGGGGCGACGGCTGAGCAGTTCTTC. Amino acid sequence: CASSPRRQGATAEQFF.

The chain carries TRBV6-5 and TRBJ2-1; 8 bases agree with TRBD2. Germline assignment: CDR1 MNHEY and CDR2 SVGAGI. The junction had 5 bases not matched to a gene; V was cut back by 5 bases and J by 2 bases. The CDR3 extends over 15 amino acids. CDR3 loop: CASSLRLAPYNEQFF. In DNA, the CDR3 is TGTGCCAGCAGTCTCAGACTAGCGCCCTACAATGAGCAGTTCTTC.

The chain joins TRBV25-1 to TRBJ1-2; D is unclear. The germline V gene has CDR1 MGHDK and CDR2 SYGVNS. CDR3 size: 16 residues. V was cut by 1 base and J by 0 bases, with 12 bases left in between. Here the CDR3 reads CASSESSHQANYGYTF. In DNA form, the CDR3 reads TGTGCCAGCAGTGAATCGTCACACCAAGCTAACTATGGCTACACCTTC.

The chain carries TRBV6-5 and TRBJ2-3; D not certain. The V and J ends lost 5 bases and 3 bases respectively, with 9 bases between them. Germline V gene data show CDR1 as MNHEY and CDR2 as SVGAGI. The CDR3 contains 13 residues. This CDR3 reads CASSLPLTDTQYF. Written as DNA, the CDR3 is TGTGCCAGCAGTCTCCCCTTAACAGATACGCAGTATTTT.

V and J are TRBV18 and TRBJ1-5, with 9 bases fitting TRBD1. Germline V gives CDR1 KGHSH, CDR2 LQKENI. This CDR3 comprises 15 residues. The V segment lost 6 bases and the J segment 9 bases; nucleotides outside the gene matches: 12. CDR3 protein: CASSPGTGNLGPQHF. For the CDR3, the DNA is TGTGCCAGCTCTCCCGGGACAGGGAACCTCGGGCCCCAGCATTTT.